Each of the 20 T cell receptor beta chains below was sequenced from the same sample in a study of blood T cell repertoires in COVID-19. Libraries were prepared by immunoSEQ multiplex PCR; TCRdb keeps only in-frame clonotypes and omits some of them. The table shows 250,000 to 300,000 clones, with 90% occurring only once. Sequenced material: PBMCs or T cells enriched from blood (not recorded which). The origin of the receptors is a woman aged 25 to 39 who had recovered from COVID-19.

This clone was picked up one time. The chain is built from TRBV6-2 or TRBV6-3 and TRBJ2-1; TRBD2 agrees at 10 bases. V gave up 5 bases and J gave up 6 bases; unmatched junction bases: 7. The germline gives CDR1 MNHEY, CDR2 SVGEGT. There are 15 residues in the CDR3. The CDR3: CASSPVAGGSNEQFF. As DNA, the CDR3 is TGTGCCAGCAGTCCGGTAGCGGGAGGATCCAATGAGCAGTTCTTC.

In DNA form, the CDR3 reads TGTGCCAGTAGTATCCGACAGTTCAATCAGCCCCAGCATTTT. Translated, it gives CASSIRQFNQPQHF. This sequence joins TRBV19 and TRBJ1-5, with D possibly TRBD1 on 5 matching bases. The germline gives CDR1 LNHDA, CDR2 SQIVND (reference sequence). The CDR3 has 14 residues. V was shortened by 3 bases and J by 3 bases, with 9 bases between the two germline ends.

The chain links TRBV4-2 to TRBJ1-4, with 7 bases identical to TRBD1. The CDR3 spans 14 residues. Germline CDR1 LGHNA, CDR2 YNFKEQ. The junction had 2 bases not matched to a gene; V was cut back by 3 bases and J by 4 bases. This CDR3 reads CASSQDRYNEKLFF. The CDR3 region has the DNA TGTGCCAGCAGCCAGGACAGGTATAATGAAAAACTGTTTTTT.

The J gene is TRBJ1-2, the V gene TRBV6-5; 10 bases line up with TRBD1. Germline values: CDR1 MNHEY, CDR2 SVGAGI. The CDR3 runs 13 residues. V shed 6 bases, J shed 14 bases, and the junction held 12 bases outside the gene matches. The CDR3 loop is CASRPSGQGIETF. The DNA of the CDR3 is TGTGCCAGCAGACCCTCGGGACAGGGGATTGAAACCTTC.

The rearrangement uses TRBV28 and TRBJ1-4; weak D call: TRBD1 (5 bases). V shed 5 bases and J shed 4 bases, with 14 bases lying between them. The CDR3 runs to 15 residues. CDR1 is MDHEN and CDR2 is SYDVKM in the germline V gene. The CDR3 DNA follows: TGTGCCAGCAGTCCCCGACAGCTGATTAATGAAAAACTGTTTTTT. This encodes CASSPRQLINEKLFF.

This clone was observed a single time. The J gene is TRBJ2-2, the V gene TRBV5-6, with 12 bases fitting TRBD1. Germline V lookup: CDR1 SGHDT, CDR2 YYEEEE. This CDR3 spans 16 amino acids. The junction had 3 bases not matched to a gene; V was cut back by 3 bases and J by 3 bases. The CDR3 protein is CASSYGTGGDTGELFF. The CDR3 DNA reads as TGTGCCAGCAGCTATGGGACAGGGGGCGACACCGGGGAGCTGTTTTTT.

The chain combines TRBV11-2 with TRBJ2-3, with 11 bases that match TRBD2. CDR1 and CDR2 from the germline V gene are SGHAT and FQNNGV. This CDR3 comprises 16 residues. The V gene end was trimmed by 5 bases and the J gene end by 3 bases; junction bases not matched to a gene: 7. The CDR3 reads CASSLRLAGSTDTQYF. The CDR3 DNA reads TGTGCCAGCAGCCTCCGACTAGCGGGATCGACAGATACGCAGTATTTT. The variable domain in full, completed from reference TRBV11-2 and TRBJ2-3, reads EAGVAQSPRYKIIEKRQSVAFWCNPISGHATLYWYQQILGQGPKLLIQFQNNGVVDDSQLPKDRFSAERLKGVDSTLKIQPAKLEDSAVYLCASSLRLAGSTDTQYFGPGTRLTVL.

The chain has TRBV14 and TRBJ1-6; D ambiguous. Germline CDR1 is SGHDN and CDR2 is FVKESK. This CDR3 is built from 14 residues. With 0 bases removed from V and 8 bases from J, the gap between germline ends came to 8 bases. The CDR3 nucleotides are TGTGCCAGCAGCCAAGAAGGCGGATATTCACCCCTCCACTTT. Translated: CASSQEGGYSPLHF.

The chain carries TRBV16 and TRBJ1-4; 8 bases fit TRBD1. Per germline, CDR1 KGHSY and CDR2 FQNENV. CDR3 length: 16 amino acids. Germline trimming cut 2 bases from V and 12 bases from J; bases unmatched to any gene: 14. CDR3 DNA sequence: TGTGCCAGCAGCCAAATGGCGCGCGACAGGGGATATCAACTGTTTTTT. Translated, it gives CASSQMARDRGYQLFF.

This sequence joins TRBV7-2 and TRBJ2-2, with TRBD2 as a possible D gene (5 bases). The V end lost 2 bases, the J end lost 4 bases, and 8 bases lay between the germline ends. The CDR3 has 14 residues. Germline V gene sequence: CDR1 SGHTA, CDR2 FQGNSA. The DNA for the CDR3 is TGTGCCAGCAGCTTAAGAGGGTTCACCGGGGAGCTGTTTTTT. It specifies CASSLRGFTGELFF.

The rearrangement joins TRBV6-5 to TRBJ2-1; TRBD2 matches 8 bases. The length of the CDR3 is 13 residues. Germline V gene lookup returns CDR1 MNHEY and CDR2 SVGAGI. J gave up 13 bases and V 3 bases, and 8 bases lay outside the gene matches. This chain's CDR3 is CASSYLSGSFQFF. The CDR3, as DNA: TGTGCCAGCAGTTATCTGAGCGGGAGCTTTCAGTTCTTC.

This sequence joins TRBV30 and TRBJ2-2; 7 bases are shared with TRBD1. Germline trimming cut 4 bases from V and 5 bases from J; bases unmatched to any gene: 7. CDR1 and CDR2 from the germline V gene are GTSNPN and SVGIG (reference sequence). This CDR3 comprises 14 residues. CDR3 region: CAWNSGTVTGELFF. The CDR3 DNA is TGTGCCTGGAATTCCGGGACAGTTACCGGGGAGCTGTTTTTT.

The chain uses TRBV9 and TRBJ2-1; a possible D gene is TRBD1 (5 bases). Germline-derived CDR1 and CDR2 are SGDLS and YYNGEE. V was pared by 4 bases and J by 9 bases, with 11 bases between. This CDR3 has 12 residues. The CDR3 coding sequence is TGTGCCAGCAGCTCCAGGGTTACTGAGCAGTTCTTC. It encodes CASSSRVTEQFF.

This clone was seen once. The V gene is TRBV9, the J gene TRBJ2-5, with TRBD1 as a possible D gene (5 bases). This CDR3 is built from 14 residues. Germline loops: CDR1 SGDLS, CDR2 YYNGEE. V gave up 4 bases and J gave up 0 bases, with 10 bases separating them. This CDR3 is CASSPPTDQETQYF. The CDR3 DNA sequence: TGTGCCAGCAGCCCACCGACAGACCAAGAGACCCAGTACTTC.

Written as DNA, the CDR3 is TGTGCCAGCAGCCCCTGGACTAGCGAATACAATGAGCAGTTCTTC. It translates to CASSPWTSEYNEQFF. The genes are TRBV7-2 and TRBJ2-1; 9 nucleotides match TRBD2. The CDR3 contains 15 residues. Germline CDR1 and CDR2: SGHTA and FQGNSA. V lost 5 bases, J lost 4 bases, and 6 bases stayed unmatched.

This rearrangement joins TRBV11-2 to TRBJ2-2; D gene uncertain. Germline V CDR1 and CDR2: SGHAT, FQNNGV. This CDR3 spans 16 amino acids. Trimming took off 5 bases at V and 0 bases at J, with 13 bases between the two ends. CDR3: CASSLPGGANTGELFF. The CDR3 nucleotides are TGTGCCAGCAGCCTTCCCGGCGGAGCGAACACCGGGGAGCTGTTTTTT.

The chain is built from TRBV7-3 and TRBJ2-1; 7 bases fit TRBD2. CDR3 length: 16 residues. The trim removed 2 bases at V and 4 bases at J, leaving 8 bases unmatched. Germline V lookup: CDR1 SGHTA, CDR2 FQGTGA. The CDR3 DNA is TGTGCCAGCAGCTTATGGAGCGGGATGGGGTACAATGAGCAGTTCTTC. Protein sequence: CASSLWSGMGYNEQFF.

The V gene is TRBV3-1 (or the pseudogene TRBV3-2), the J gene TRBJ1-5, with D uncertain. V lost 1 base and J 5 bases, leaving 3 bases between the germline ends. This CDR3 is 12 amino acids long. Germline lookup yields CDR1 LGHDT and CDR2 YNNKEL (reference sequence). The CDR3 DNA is TGTGCCAGCAGCCAAGCTGATCAGCCCCAGCATTTT. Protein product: CASSQADQPQHF.

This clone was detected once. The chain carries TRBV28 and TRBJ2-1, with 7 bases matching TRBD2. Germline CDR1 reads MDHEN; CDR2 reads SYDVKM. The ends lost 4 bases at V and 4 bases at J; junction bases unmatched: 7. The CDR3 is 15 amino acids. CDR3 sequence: CASSSLAYDYNEQFF. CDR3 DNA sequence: TGTGCCAGCAGTTCACTAGCGTATGATTACAATGAGCAGTTCTTC. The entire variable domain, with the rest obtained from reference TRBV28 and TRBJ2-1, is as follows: DVKVTQSSRYLVKRTGEKVFLECVQDMDHENMFWYRQDPGLGLRLIYFSYDVKMKEKGDIPEGYSVSREKKERFSLILESASTNQTSMYLCASSSLAYDYNEQFFGPGTRLTVL.

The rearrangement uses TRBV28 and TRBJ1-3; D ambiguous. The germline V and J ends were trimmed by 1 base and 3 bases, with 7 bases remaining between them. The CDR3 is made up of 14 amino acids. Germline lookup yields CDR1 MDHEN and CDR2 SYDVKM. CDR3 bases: TGTGCCAGCAGTTTATACAGCTTTGGAAACACCATATATTTT. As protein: CASSLYSFGNTIYF.